This T cell receptor (beta chain) comes out of a study of T cell responses to AZD1222 COVID-19 vaccine. Study-level points and caveats: Only 6 or 7 individuals given AZD1222 were seropositive at baseline.

Germline trimming cut 7 bases from V and 6 bases from J; bases unmatched to any gene: 7. The CDR3 is 14 residues long. The germline gives CDR1 SNHLY, CDR2 FYNNEI. A remark on this clone: The antigen remains undetermined.

Method: immunoSEQ multiplex PCR; TCRdb's copy keeps in-frame clones and lacks some. This table has some 130,000 clones, 93% appearing once. This receptor was obtained from an adult in good health. This sample comprised peripheral blood, obtained on day 0 of AZD1222 vaccination. V and J are TRBV2 and TRBJ1-1; 11 bases are a match to TRBD1. CDR3 bases: TGTGCCAGCACCTCCGGACAGGGGGCATCTGAAGCTTTCTTT. Its translation is CASTSGQGASEAFF.